The 21 T cell receptor beta chains listed next were all sequenced from one sample in a study of CD8+CD57+ T cells in acquired aplastic anemia. The use of genomic DNA as template underpinned the TCR beta VDJ and CDR3 profiling. TCRdb analysed the reads with MiXCR anew, one entry per CDR3 protein. The data contain 310,000 or so distinct CDR3 sequences, approximately 60% of them singletons. Patients sequenced had flow cytometry evidence of CD8+CD57+ cell expansion. The material sequenced was sorted CD4+, CD8+, or CD8+CD57+ T cells (not recorded which) from PBMCs. These receptors all come from a human donor with aplastic anemia.

On this clonotype: A much larger clone is a single base away; this may be a read error. The chain recombines TRBV6-5 with TRBJ1-2, with D tentatively TRBD1 (5 bases). CDR3 size: 15 residues. CDR1 is MNHEY, CDR2 SVGAGI, per germline. The CDR3 DNA is TGTGCCAGCAGTTACTCCCCCAGGGTAGCGAATGGCTGCACCTTC. Its protein product is CASSYSPRVANGCTF.

On this clonotype itself: The junction and the germline gene differ at one end; a read error may be behind it. The chain employs TRBV7-2 and TRBJ2-7; D call uncertain. Per the germline V gene, CDR1 is SGHTA and CDR2 is FQGNSA. The CDR3 runs 11 residues. This chain's CDR3 is CASSFSYEQHF. CDR3 nucleotide sequence: TGTGCCAGCAGCTTCTCCTACGAGCAGCACTTC.

In its sample, this clonotype was seen many times. The chain recombines TRBV10-1 with TRBJ2-3; D perhaps matches TRBD2 (5 bases). V was pared by 0 bases and J by 8 bases, with 21 bases between. This CDR3 spans 17 amino acids. Germline V lookup: CDR1 WNHNN, CDR2 SYGVQD (reference sequence). CDR3 nucleotide sequence: TGCGCCAGCAGTGAGTCCGGAAGACGGATATCCGCGGGTACGCAGTATTTT. Protein sequence: CASSESGRRISAGTQYF.

The gene calls are TRBV2 and TRBJ2-3; 8 nucleotides agree with TRBD1. The J segment lost 8 bases and the V segment lost 6 bases, leaving 16 bases of the junction unmatched. The CDR3 is made up of 16 amino acids. The V gene's germline CDR1 is SNHLY and CDR2 FYNNEI. The CDR3 spells CASSQDYRGNNGTQYF. DNA of the CDR3: TGTGCCAGCAGCCAAGATTACAGGGGGAATAATGGTACGCAGTATTTT.

This clonotype was seen a handful of times. The chain has TRBV24-1 and TRBJ2-1; D is unclear. The germline V and J ends were trimmed by 4 bases and 9 bases, with 12 bases remaining between them. Germline values: CDR1 KGHDR, CDR2 SFDVKD. This CDR3 is 13 amino acids long. The CDR3 coding sequence is TGTGCCACCAGTGACCTTAATCGACGTGAGCAGTTCTTC. Its protein product is CATSDLNRREQFF.

The rearrangement uses TRBV10-1 and TRBJ2-7, with 7 bases identical to TRBD1. The ends lost 7 bases at V and 3 bases at J; junction bases unmatched: 9. This CDR3 has 14 residues. Per the germline V gene, CDR1 is WNHNN and CDR2 is SYGVQD (reference sequence). For the CDR3, the DNA is TGCGCCAGCACCAAGGGGACAGAGCACTACGAGCAGTACTTC. It codes for CASTKGTEHYEQYF.

The chain recombines TRBV10-3 with TRBJ2-7, with 9 bases matching TRBD2. The CDR3 is 14 amino acids. Germline lookup yields CDR1 ENHRY and CDR2 SYGVKD. V shed 8 bases, J shed 6 bases, and the junction held 11 bases outside the gene matches. This CDR3 reads CAIGTSLAGVEQYF. The CDR3 coding sequence is TGTGCCATCGGAACATCCTTAGCGGGAGTCGAGCAGTACTTC.

CDR3 protein: CASRGGLTGVGTQYF. In DNA form, the CDR3 reads TGTGCCAGCAGGGGGGGACTAACGGGAGTGGGTACGCAGTATTTT. V is TRBV2 and J is TRBJ2-3; 7 bases match TRBD2. Germline V gene sequence: CDR1 SNHLY, CDR2 FYNNEI. The CDR3 loop spans 15 amino acids. V lost 6 bases to trimming and J lost 8 bases; unmatched junction nucleotides: 14.

The chain uses TRBV2 and TRBJ1-1, with D unclear. Per germline, CDR1 SNHLY and CDR2 FYNNEI. The CDR3 has 14 residues. V lost 2 bases, J lost 4 bases, and 11 bases lay in between. The CDR3 sequence is CASSERSGGTEAFF. DNA for the CDR3: TGTGCCAGCAGTGAAAGGTCGGGAGGCACTGAAGCTTTCTTT.

The genes are TRBV24-1 and TRBJ2-7; weak D call: TRBD1 (5 bases). Gene TRBJ2-5 matches the end of the DNA better, so the J call may be wrong. The CDR3 spans 13 residues. Germline lookup yields CDR1 KGHDR and CDR2 SFDVKD. The CDR3 protein is CATSARQGGTQYF. The CDR3 DNA follows: TGTGCCACCAGTGCCCGGCAGGGTGGGACCCAGTACTTC.

The rearrangement joins TRBV15 to TRBJ1-6; no definite D call. Trimming took 5 bases from V and 10 from J, leaving 21 bases between them. The CDR3 consists of 16 residues. Germline-derived CDR1 and CDR2 are LNHNV and YYDKDF (reference sequence). The CDR3 DNA reads TGTGCCACCAGCTCCGGACGGGCCGGGGTAAAGTCACCCCTCCACTTT. The encoded protein is CATSSGRAGVKSPLHF. The variable domain in full, with the rest retrieved from reference TRBV15 and TRBJ1-6, is DAMVIQNPRYQVTQFGKPVTLSCSQTLNHNVMYWYQQKSSQAPKLLFHYYDKDFNNEADTPDNFQSRRPNTSFCFLDIRSPGLGDTAMYLCATSSGRAGVKSPLHFGNGTRLTVT.

This clonotype was seen at least ten times. V is TRBV12-3 or TRBV12-4 and J is TRBJ1-1; D gene uncertain. Trimming pared 5 bases from V and 6 bases from J, leaving 10 bases between. The CDR3 contains 12 residues. The CDR3 bases are TGTGCCAGCAGTCTGTTGGGTTCTGAAGCTTTCTTT. This translates into CASSLLGSEAFF.

There are a few counts of this clonotype. A much larger clone is a single base away; this may be a read error. Here the CDR3 omits its conserved ending phenylalanine or tryptophan, so a read error is the likely source. The chain employs TRBV19 and TRBJ1-5; D is possibly TRBD1 (5 bases). Germline-derived CDR1 and CDR2 are LNHDA and SQIVND (reference sequence). This CDR3 region has 14 residues. With 8 bases removed from V and 5 bases from J, the gap between germline ends came to 16 bases. CDR3 residues: CASGADDGYQPQHL. The CDR3 DNA is TGTGCCAGTGGGGCCGACGATGGGTATCAGCCCCAGCATCTT.

This clonotype turned up a few times. V gene TRBV10-1 combines with J gene TRBJ2-1, with 8 nucleotides matching TRBD1. The CDR3 length is 15 residues. Germline loops: CDR1 WNHNN, CDR2 SYGVQD (reference sequence). Trimming removed 3 bases from V and 7 bases from J; junction bases left unmatched: 8. The CDR3 loop reads CASSDQSTGVNEQFF. In DNA, the CDR3 is TGCGCCAGCAGTGACCAATCGACAGGGGTTAATGAGCAGTTCTTC.

The rearrangement links TRBV7-2 to TRBJ2-1; D not certain. V lost 5 bases to trimming and J lost 12 bases, with 14 bases between them. The CDR3 is made up of 12 amino acids. Germline lookup yields CDR1 SGHTA and CDR2 FQGNSA. The CDR3, as DNA: TGTGCCAGCAGCACTTGGTTCGATGTGCAGTTCTTC. Translating it yields CASSTWFDVQFF.

The sample holds a few counts of this clonotype. The chain is built from TRBV20-1 and TRBJ2-2, with D hard to call. The length of the CDR3 is 12 residues. V was pared by 7 bases and J by 3 bases, with 9 bases between. CDR1 is DFQATT and CDR2 is SNEGSKA in the germline V gene (reference sequence). CDR3 residues: CSGFHHTGELFF. In DNA form, the CDR3 reads TGCAGTGGCTTTCATCACACCGGGGAGCTGTTTTTT.

The gene calls are TRBV2 and TRBJ1-1; 8 positions match TRBD1. Germline V gene lookup returns CDR1 SNHLY and CDR2 FYNNEI. V gave up 6 bases and J gave up 5 bases; unmatched junction bases: 11. The CDR3 spans 15 residues. The DNA of the CDR3 is TGTGCCAGCAGCGGAGGACAGGGAAGGAGAACTGAAGCTTTCTTT. Protein sequence: CASSGGQGRRTEAFF.

The chain links TRBV24-1 to TRBJ2-3; the match to TRBD2 covers 10 bases. CDR1 and CDR2 from the germline V gene are KGHDR and SFDVKD. V lost 4 bases to trimming and J lost 2 bases; unmatched junction nucleotides: 20. The CDR3 loop spans 21 amino acids. The CDR3 protein is CATSEAAGGGAWVVITDTQYF. The CDR3 nucleotides are TGTGCCACCAGTGAGGCAGCGGGAGGGGGTGCATGGGTGGTCATCACAGATACGCAGTATTTT.

This clonotype was counted once. The chain employs TRBV29-1 and TRBJ2-6; a possible D gene is TRBD2 (5 bases). CDR1 is SQVTM and CDR2 is ANQGSEA in the germline V gene. Trimming left V 3 bases short and J 4 bases short, with 13 bases between. The CDR3 totals 15 residues. The CDR3 sequence: CSVERAIRGANVLTF. The CDR3 DNA follows: TGCAGCGTTGAGAGGGCGATTAGAGGGGCCAACGTCCTGACTTTC.

This clonotype appeared a few times. Written as DNA, the CDR3 is TGCAGTGCTAGATCTTCCGGACTGACAGGGTACGGCGAGCAGTACTTC. It specifies CSARSSGLTGYGEQYF. This chain joins TRBV20-1 and TRBJ2-7, with TRBD1 identical over 7 bases. CDR3 size: 16 residues. Germline CDR1 DFQATT, CDR2 SNEGSKA (reference sequence). V shed 2 bases, J shed 6 bases, and the junction held 16 bases outside the gene matches.

The CDR3 DNA reads TGTGCCAGCAGTTACACACAGTCCACTGAAGCTTTCTTT. This encodes CASSYTQSTEAFF. The gene calls are TRBV7-9 and TRBJ1-1; D gene uncertain. The germline V gene encodes CDR1 SEHNR and CDR2 FQNEAQ (reference sequence). This CDR3 contains 13 residues. V was trimmed by 6 bases and J by 4 bases, leaving 12 bases between them.